The 30 T cell receptor beta chains listed next were all sequenced from one sample in a study of blood T cell repertoires in COVID-19. Assay used: immunoSEQ multiplex PCR; TCRdb lists only in-frame clones, some missing. The sample includes some 150,000 clones, 80% to 90% of them seen just once. The sample was peripheral blood. The receptor set was obtained from a man between 65 and 85 years old with acute or convalescent COVID-19.

The chain links TRBV29-1 to TRBJ1-1; 7 nucleotides line up with TRBD1. Germline V lookup: CDR1 SQVTM, CDR2 ANQGSEA. The CDR3 runs to 14 residues. The ends lost 4 bases at V and 2 bases at J; junction bases unmatched: 7. CDR3 nucleotides: TGCAGCGTTGCCCTGGCAGGGGGTAACACTGAAGCTTTCTTT. This gives the protein CSVALAGGNTEAFF.

In DNA, the CDR3 is TGTGCCAGCAGCTCCAGGAGAGGGAGTGGGACAGATACGCAGTATTTT. Encoded protein: CASSSRRGSGTDTQYF. The V call is TRBV28, the J call TRBJ2-3, with a tentative D call TRBD2 (5 bases). Germline values: CDR1 MDHEN, CDR2 SYDVKM. There are 16 residues in the CDR3. The V and J ends lost 6 bases and 3 bases respectively, with 19 bases between them.

The chain has TRBV7-9 and TRBJ2-2; 9 bases fit TRBD1. J lost 1 base, V lost 4 bases, and 7 bases had no gene match. Germline V gene sequence: CDR1 SEHNR, CDR2 FQNEAQ (reference sequence). This CDR3 contains 17 residues. The DNA for the CDR3 is TGTGCCAGCAGCTCGTGGACAGGGGCAAAGAACACCGGGGAGCTGTTTTTT. It specifies CASSSWTGAKNTGELFF. Combining the CDR3 with reference TRBV7-9 and TRBJ2-2 gives the whole variable domain DTGVSQNPRHKITKRGQNVTFRCDPISEHNRLYWYRQTLGQGPEFLTYFQNEAQLEKSRLLSDRFSAERPKGSFSTLEIQRTEQGDSAMYLCASSSWTGAKNTGELFFGEGSRLTVL.

J is TRBJ2-1 and V is TRBV10-3; 11 bases align to TRBD2. From germline, CDR1 is ENHRY and CDR2 SYGVKD. V was clipped by 6 bases and J by 8 bases; unmatched bases: 3. This CDR3 is built from 13 residues. CDR3 region: CAIRLAGDDEQFF. As DNA, the CDR3 is TGTGCCATCAGACTAGCGGGAGATGATGAGCAGTTCTTC.

The chain joins TRBV29-1 to TRBJ2-4; 10 positions match TRBD1. CDR3 length: 13 residues. Trimming took 6 bases from V and 7 from J; bases not matched to a gene: 6. The germline CDR1 and CDR2 sequences are SQVTM and ANQGSEA. CDR3 nucleotide sequence: TGCAGCGTCGTGACAGGGGGCATGAACATTCAGTACTTC. This sequence encodes CSVVTGGMNIQYF.

The chain is built from TRBV3-1 (or the pseudogene TRBV3-2) and TRBJ2-7; possible D gene TRBD2, 5 bases. V gave up 1 base and J gave up 0 bases, with 10 bases separating them. The germline gives CDR1 LGHDT, CDR2 YNNKEL (reference sequence). CDR3 length: 15 amino acids. The CDR3 nucleotides read TGTGCCAGCAGCCAAGGCCCGGGGAGCTCCTACGAGCAGTACTTC. Translating gives CASSQGPGSSYEQYF.

This chain joins TRBV27 and TRBJ1-5, with 8 bases matching TRBD1. This CDR3 has 18 amino acids. The germline V gene has CDR1 MNHEY and CDR2 SMNVEV (reference sequence). The junction had 13 bases not matched to a gene; V was cut back by 5 bases and J by 1 base. For the CDR3, the DNA is TGTGCCAGCAGTCCTTGGACAGGGACCTCAGGGAGCAATCAGCCCCAGCATTTT. This translates into CASSPWTGTSGSNQPQHF.

The gene calls are TRBV5-1 and TRBJ2-1, with D tentatively TRBD2 (5 bases). CDR1 is SGHRS, CDR2 YFSETQ, per germline. This CDR3 is 14 amino acids long. V lost 3 bases, J lost 5 bases, and 12 bases lay in between. The CDR3 nucleotides read TGCGCCAGCAGCTCAACTAGGGCAGACAATGAGCAGTTCTTC. Residues: CASSSTRADNEQFF.

The rearrangement joins TRBV6-6 to TRBJ2-1; 10 nucleotides agree with TRBD1. The length of the CDR3 is 16 residues. The germline gives CDR1 MNHNY, CDR2 SVGAGI (reference sequence). V trimming: 0 bases; J trimming: 8 bases; junction bases outside the gene matches: 7. This CDR3 reads CASSYSRTGGKDEQFF. The CDR3 DNA sequence: TGTGCCAGCAGTTACTCCCGGACAGGGGGTAAGGATGAGCAGTTCTTC.

The chain combines TRBV18 with TRBJ1-6; unclear D gene. The germline CDR1 and CDR2 sequences are KGHSH and LQKENI. V was trimmed by 6 bases and J by 7 bases, leaving 13 bases between them. The CDR3 is 14 amino acids. CDR3 sequence (DNA): TGTGCCAGCTCCACCGGGAAAGACAATTCACCCCTCCACTTT. Translating it yields CASSTGKDNSPLHF.

The V gene is TRBV18, the J gene TRBJ2-5, with 8 bases matching TRBD1. J was trimmed by 5 bases and V by 3 bases; bases with no gene match: 5. The V gene's germline CDR1 is KGHSH and CDR2 LQKENI. The CDR3 loop spans 14 amino acids. DNA of the CDR3: TGTGCCAGCTCACCGGGCAGGGGGCCGGAGACCCAGTACTTC. It translates to CASSPGRGPETQYF.

The J gene is TRBJ2-5, the V gene TRBV5-1; TRBD1 matches at 8 bases. The CDR3 covers 14 residues. Germline V gene sequence: CDR1 SGHRS, CDR2 YFSETQ. V trimming: 3 bases; J trimming: 5 bases; junction bases outside the gene matches: 6. The CDR3 loop is CASSSNTGGETQYF. For the CDR3, the DNA is TGCGCCAGCAGCTCGAACACAGGGGGGGAGACCCAGTACTTC. Complete variable domain (other parts from reference TRBV5-1 and TRBJ2-5): KAGVTQTPRYLIKTRGQQVTLSCSPISGHRSVSWYQQTPGQGLQFLFEYFSETQRNKGNFPGRFSGRQFSNSRSEMNVSTLELGDSALYLCASSSNTGGETQYFGPGTRLLVL.

This chain joins TRBV28 and TRBJ2-3; D possibly corresponds to TRBD2 (5 bases). Trimming cost V 4 bases and J 0 bases, with 8 bases left between them. The CDR3 has 14 residues. Germline CDR1 and CDR2: MDHEN and SYDVKM. The CDR3 spells CASSSRTSTDTQYF. The CDR3 coding sequence is TGTGCCAGCAGTTCCCGGACTAGCACAGATACGCAGTATTTT.

The chain has TRBV4-2 and TRBJ1-6, with 7 nucleotides matching TRBD1. The CDR3 covers 15 residues. The J segment lost 5 bases and the V segment lost 4 bases, leaving 5 bases of the junction unmatched. In germline, CDR1 is LGHNA, CDR2 YNFKEQ. CDR3 bases: TGTGCCAGCAGCCGAGGAGGGACAGATAATTCACCCCTCCACTTT. It is translated as CASSRGGTDNSPLHF.

The J gene is TRBJ2-4, the V gene TRBV11-2; TRBD1 matches at 7 bases. J gave up 8 bases and V 5 bases, and 9 bases lay outside the gene matches. Germline lookup yields CDR1 SGHAT and CDR2 FQNNGV. The CDR3 runs 14 residues. The CDR3 loop reads CASSQTGALDIQYF. The CDR3 coding sequence is TGTGCCAGCAGCCAAACAGGGGCTTTGGACATTCAGTACTTC.

The chain couples TRBV27 to TRBJ2-4; TRBD1 matches 7 bases. CDR3 length: 17 residues. Trimming cost V 0 bases and J 2 bases; bases outside gene matches: 7. Germline lookup yields CDR1 MNHEY and CDR2 SMNVEV (reference sequence). In DNA form, the CDR3 reads TGTGCCAGCAGTTTATCCCCGACAGGGATTACCAAAAACATTCAGTACTTC. Translation gives CASSLSPTGITKNIQYF.

The J gene is TRBJ2-2, the V gene TRBV30, with 9 nucleotides matching TRBD1. The CDR3 runs to 13 residues. J was trimmed by 6 bases and V by 4 bases; bases with no gene match: 3. Germline values: CDR1 GTSNPN, CDR2 SVGIG (reference sequence). As DNA, the CDR3 is TGTGCCTGGATGGGACAGGGCCCCGGGGAGCTGTTTTTT. Encoded protein: CAWMGQGPGELFF.

This clone was found once. The chain uses TRBV5-1 and TRBJ2-7, with 8 bases identical to TRBD1. Germline CDR1 is SGHRS and CDR2 is YFSETQ. The length of the CDR3 is 15 residues. J gave up 4 bases and V 4 bases, and 10 bases lay outside the gene matches. CDR3 DNA sequence: TGCGCCAGCAGCGCTCCGGGACAGGCGGAATACGAGCAGTACTTC. Encoded protein: CASSAPGQAEYEQYF.

This clone was counted at least ten times. This chain joins TRBV28 and TRBJ1-6; 7 bases fit TRBD1. V lost 8 bases to trimming and J lost 5 bases; unmatched junction nucleotides: 6. Germline V gives CDR1 MDHEN, CDR2 SYDVKM. This CDR3 is built from 14 residues. CDR3 loop: CASARDRNNSPLHF. The CDR3, as DNA: TGTGCCAGCGCCCGGGACAGAAATAATTCACCCCTCCACTTT. Full variable domain (missing parts from reference TRBV28 and TRBJ1-6): DVKVTQSSRYLVKRTGEKVFLECVQDMDHENMFWYRQDPGLGLRLIYFSYDVKMKEKGDIPEGYSVSREKKERFSLILESASTNQTSMYLCASARDRNNSPLHFGNGTRLTVT.

The rearrangement joins TRBV6-6 to TRBJ1-2; D gene unclear. The CDR3 runs to 16 residues. Germline-derived CDR1 and CDR2 are MNHNY and SVGAGI (reference sequence). V was shortened by 0 bases and J by 0 bases, with 11 bases between the two germline ends. The CDR3 DNA sequence: TGTGCCAGCAGTTACTCGTATAGGGAGGCTAACTATGGCTACACCTTC. It encodes CASSYSYREANYGYTF.

The genes are TRBV10-3 and TRBJ2-5; the match to TRBD2 covers 8 bases. Per the germline V gene, CDR1 is ENHRY and CDR2 is SYGVKD. This CDR3 contains 16 residues. V shed 4 bases, J shed 0 bases, and the junction held 7 bases outside the gene matches. The CDR3 spells CAISARLAGDQETQYF. The DNA of the CDR3 is TGTGCCATCAGTGCGAGGCTAGCGGGCGACCAAGAGACCCAGTACTTC.

The rearrangement joins TRBV3-1 (or the pseudogene TRBV3-2) to TRBJ2-1, with 12 bases fitting TRBD2. CDR1 is LGHDT and CDR2 is YNNKEL in the germline V gene (reference sequence). Trimming at V came to 4 bases and at J to 2 bases, leaving 0 bases not matched to a gene. This CDR3 region has 15 residues. CDR3 amino acids: CASSRTSGTYNEQFF. In nucleotides, the CDR3 is TGTGCCAGCAGCCGGACTAGCGGGACCTACAATGAGCAGTTCTTC.

Only one count was recorded for this clone. The chain carries TRBV7-3 and TRBJ2-3, with a weak D call TRBD1 (6 bases). In germline, CDR1 is SGHTA, CDR2 FQGTGA. V lost 2 bases and J 2 bases, leaving 11 bases between the germline ends. CDR3 length equals 15 residues. CDR3 nucleotide sequence: TGTGCCAGCAGCTTACAGGGGAAATTCACAGATACGCAGTATTTT. This encodes CASSLQGKFTDTQYF.

This clone was counted a single time. J is TRBJ2-3 and V is TRBV6-5; 7 bases are shared with TRBD1. Trimming took 6 bases from V and 4 from J; bases not matched to a gene: 10. The CDR3 runs 15 residues. Germline V gene data show CDR1 as MNHEY and CDR2 as SVGAGI. The CDR3 reads CASRMDRSGADTQYF. CDR3 in DNA: TGTGCCAGCAGAATGGACAGGTCCGGCGCAGATACGCAGTATTTT.

V gene TRBV4-1 combines with J gene TRBJ1-2, with TRBD1 as a possible D gene (5 bases). V was trimmed by 2 bases and J by 3 bases, leaving 16 bases between them. The CDR3 loop spans 16 amino acids. The germline V gene has CDR1 MGHRA and CDR2 YSYEKL. The CDR3 bases are TGCGCCAGCAGCCAAAGGATGACAGCGAACCACTATGGCTACACCTTC. This encodes CASSQRMTANHYGYTF.

About this clone itself: Compared with germline, one end of the junction differs, possibly owing to a read error. This rearrangement joins TRBV28 to TRBJ1-2; a possible D gene is TRBD1 (6 bases). The germline V gene has CDR1 MDHEN and CDR2 SYDVKM. The CDR3 extends over 15 amino acids. CDR3 bases: TGTGCCAGCAGTCCGCACCGGGACAACCTGTATGGTTACACCTTC. Protein product: CASSPHRDNLYGYTF.

The chain has TRBV19 and TRBJ2-1; 10 bases align to TRBD2. The CDR3 runs to 17 residues. Germline CDR1 LNHDA, CDR2 SQIVND (reference sequence). J was trimmed by 0 bases and V by 7 bases; bases with no gene match: 9. DNA for the CDR3: TGTGCCAGTAAGACGGGACTAGCGCCGAGCTCCTACAATGAGCAGTTCTTC. It yields the protein CASKTGLAPSSYNEQFF.

V gene TRBV9 combines with J gene TRBJ2-1, with 9 bases lining up with TRBD2. Per germline, CDR1 SGDLS and CDR2 YYNGEE. The length of the CDR3 is 16 residues. V lost 4 bases and J lost 5; bases outside the gene matches: 10. CDR3 bases: TGTGCCAGCAGCCCCCCTTTGGCTAGCGGGAACAATGAGCAGTTCTTC. Residues: CASSPPLASGNNEQFF.

The V call is TRBV27, the J call TRBJ2-2; possible D gene TRBD2, 6 bases. The CDR3 totals 16 residues. In germline, CDR1 is MNHEY, CDR2 SMNVEV (reference sequence). With 5 bases removed from V and 5 bases from J, the gap between germline ends came to 18 bases. The CDR3 is CASSPQRVAGTGELFF. The CDR3 DNA reads as TGTGCCAGCAGTCCCCAGCGGGTAGCCGGGACCGGGGAGCTGTTTTTT.

This clone was counted once. V is TRBV5-8 and J is TRBJ1-5; 7 nucleotides agree with TRBD1. Germline values: CDR1 SGHTS, CDR2 YDEGEE. This CDR3 comprises 16 residues. Trimming took 0 bases from V and 0 from J; bases not matched to a gene: 3. CDR3 loop: CASSLEGGHSNQPQHF. Written as DNA, the CDR3 is TGTGCCAGCAGCTTGGAAGGGGGCCATAGCAATCAGCCCCAGCATTTT.